This TCR beta chain was retrieved from a study of blood T cells in healthy people across ages. This clonotype has a handful of counts. The antigen remains undetermined. In terms of origin and age, donors were healthy Caucasian individuals from Russia aged about 6 to 95. With a J-beta primer mix and a sample-barcoded 5' primer, a second PCR ran 7 to 11 cycles. No fewer than 3 million CDR3-containing paired-end reads came from each sample. Via MiXCR, TCRdb re-called the 5' RACE reads, giving one row per CDR3 protein. The table has 650,000 to 700,000 distinct CDR3 sequences, roughly 32% seen once. The CDR3 has 16 residues. V gave up 5 bases and J gave up 0 bases; unmatched junction bases: 4. The germline V gene has CDR1 MNHNY and CDR2 SVGAGI (reference sequence). Overall study results and limits: Roughly linearly, TCR beta diversity per million T cells fell as age increased. Correlation between TCR beta diversity and naive T cell percentage was strong.

The TCR originated in a woman older than 75 in good health. The sequenced material came from blood. The V call is TRBV6-6, the J call TRBJ1-4, with TRBD1 matching 9 bases. CDR3: CASSLGQGTTNEKLFF. The CDR3 DNA follows: TGTGCCAGCAGTCTCGGACAGGGGACAACTAATGAAAAACTGTTTTTT.